Below, 16 T cell receptor beta chains from the same sample are listed, as sequenced in a study of post-analysis software for immune sequencing data. Study results and limitations: Patients used about five TRBV segments, including TRBV5-6, TRBV5-1 and TRBV20-1, more often than controls.

These TCRs' antigens remain unknown. Incorporated into the TCR beta cDNA libraries were unique molecular identifiers, which served to reduce PCR and sequencing biases. TCRdb passed the PCR reads through MiXCR, listing each CDR3 protein once. In the table there are 820,000 or so distinct CDR3 sequences, about 53% of which are singletons. Sequencing used blood. These receptors were collected from a girl aged 5-17 years with multiple sclerosis.

The V call is TRBV20-1, the J call TRBJ2-5, with D possibly being TRBD1 or TRBD2 (5 bases each). Per the germline V gene, CDR1 is DFQATT and CDR2 is SNEGSKA (reference sequence). Trimming took 0 bases from V and 4 from J, leaving 12 bases between them. This CDR3 has 14 residues. The CDR3 protein is CSARDGDPTETQYF. The CDR3 region has the DNA TGCAGTGCTAGAGATGGGGACCCCACAGAGACCCAGTACTTC.

The gene calls are TRBV20-1 and TRBJ1-1, with TRBD1 matching over 9 bases. The germline gives CDR1 DFQATT, CDR2 SNEGSKA (reference sequence). CDR3 length: 14 residues. The CDR3 DNA follows: TGCAGCGCACAGGGGGCAGGGGGGGACACTGAAGCTTTCTTT. This gives the protein CSAQGAGGDTEAFF.

This chain links TRBV20-1 with TRBJ2-3; 12 bases align to TRBD2. V shed 2 bases, J shed 10 bases, and the junction held 10 bases outside the gene matches. CDR3 length equals 15 residues. Germline lookup yields CDR1 DFQATT and CDR2 SNEGSKA (reference sequence). The DNA of the CDR3 is TGCAGTGCTAGAAGTCGGCTAGCGGGAGGGTGGGCGCAGTATTTT. Protein product: CSARSRLAGGWAQYF.

The gene calls are TRBV30 and TRBJ2-1; 8 bases map to TRBD2. CDR1 and CDR2 (germline): GTSNPN, SVGIG (reference sequence). The CDR3 length is 13 residues. The V gene end was trimmed by 3 bases and the J gene end by 6 bases; junction bases not matched to a gene: 4. The CDR3 spells CAWSPGRVNEQFF. The CDR3 DNA is TGTGCCTGGAGCCCCGGGAGGGTCAATGAGCAGTTCTTC.

The V gene is TRBV12-3 or TRBV12-4, the J gene TRBJ2-4, with TRBD1 matching over 7 bases. This CDR3 has 13 amino acids. V lost 6 bases to trimming and J lost 6 bases; unmatched junction nucleotides: 5. The CDR3 DNA follows: TGTGCCAGCAGCGAGGGACAGACAAACATTCAGTACTTC. Its translation: CASSEGQTNIQYF.

DNA of the CDR3: TGCAGTGCTAGAGGAGTCCAATCGCCAGCCAAAAACATTCAGTACTTC. Translated: CSARGVQSPAKNIQYF. The chain recombines TRBV20-1 with TRBJ2-4; D remains ambiguous. Germline V gene data show CDR1 as DFQATT and CDR2 as SNEGSKA (reference sequence). This CDR3 comprises 16 residues. V lost 1 base to trimming and J lost 0 bases, with 13 bases between them.

This chain uses TRBV7-6 with TRBJ2-1, with TRBD2 matching over 11 bases. The CDR3 length is 17 residues. J gave up 1 base and V 4 bases, and 6 bases lay outside the gene matches. Germline CDR1 is SGHVS and CDR2 is FNYEAQ. DNA of the CDR3: TGTGCCAGCAGCTCGAGCTCTAGCGGGAGGTCCTACAATGAGCAGTTCTTC. Amino acids: CASSSSSSGRSYNEQFF.

The V and J genes are TRBV6-1 and TRBJ1-2; 7 bases align to TRBD1. Looked up from germline, CDR1 is MNHNS and CDR2 is SASEGT. The CDR3 runs 18 residues. The V segment lost 7 bases and the J segment 4 bases; nucleotides outside the gene matches: 21. The CDR3 DNA is TGTGCCAGCACCTTGGGGGGGGAAGAGGGGGCTACGTTCTATGGCTACACCTTC. The encoded protein is CASTLGGEEGATFYGYTF.

This chain uses TRBV12-1 with TRBJ2-7; the table's D call TRBD1 went unverified against the DNA. The DNA end favors TRBJ2-5, so the J call may be wrong. TRBV12-1 is a pseudogene segment. The CDR3 is made up of 16 amino acids. CDR3 in DNA: TGTGCCAGCAGCCGATCCATGAGGGGGGGCCTTGAGACCCAGTACTTC. It is translated as CASSRSMRGGLETQYF.

The V call is TRBV4-2, the J call TRBJ1-5; D call uncertain. The V end lost 0 bases, the J end lost 3 bases, and 12 bases lay between the germline ends. The CDR3 runs to 16 residues. Germline assignment: CDR1 LGHNA and CDR2 YNFKEQ. The CDR3 protein is CASSQDSTGNNQPQHF. Here the CDR3 DNA reads TGTGCCAGCAGCCAAGACTCCACGGGGAACAATCAGCCCCAGCATTTT.

The chain combines TRBV9 with TRBJ2-3, with a weak D call TRBD2 (6 bases). V was shortened by 0 bases and J by 5 bases, with 13 bases between the two germline ends. This CDR3 has 15 residues. The germline gives CDR1 SGDLS, CDR2 YYNGEE. CDR3 bases: TGTGCCAGCAGCGTAGCGGGGATAGCGGTAGATACGCAGTATTTT. This translates into CASSVAGIAVDTQYF.

This clonotype was found many times. This chain links TRBV27 with TRBJ2-7, with 9 bases aligning to TRBD2. Germline V gene data show CDR1 as MNHEY and CDR2 as SMNVEV (reference sequence). The junction had 8 bases not matched to a gene; V was cut back by 10 bases and J by 1 base. The CDR3 is 14 amino acids. CDR3 nucleotides: TGTGCCACTCGGAGCGGGGGGCGGTCCTACGAGCAGTACTTC. Translation: CATRSGGRSYEQYF.

The chain couples TRBV7-3 to TRBJ2-2; D uncertain. Germline CDR1 and CDR2: SGHTA and FQGTGA. This CDR3 has 13 amino acids. Trimming removed 3 bases from V and 3 bases from J, with 5 bases in between. The CDR3 DNA sequence: TGTGCCAGCAGCTTGGCGGACACCGGGGAGCTGTTTTTT. It codes for CASSLADTGELFF. Complete variable domain (other parts from reference TRBV7-3 and TRBJ2-2): GAGVSQTPSNKVTEKGKYVELRCDPISGHTALYWYRQSLGQGPEFLIYFQGTGAADDSGLPNDRFFAVRPEGSVSTLKIQRTERGDSAVYLCASSLADTGELFFGEGSRLTVL.

This clonotype showed up just a few times. Here the CDR3 reads CAISVLSGNAYTF. The CDR3 DNA sequence: TGTGCCATCAGTGTCTTGTCGGGCAACGCCTACACCTTC. The gene calls are TRBV10-3 and TRBJ1-2; D uncertain. Trimming cost V 4 bases and J 10 bases, with 16 bases left between them. CDR3 length: 13 residues. The germline V gene has CDR1 ENHRY and CDR2 SYGVKD.

CDR3 sequence: CGAKGLAGSGTQYF. In DNA form, the CDR3 reads TGCGGCGCAAAAGGACTAGCGGGATCTGGTACGCAGTATTTT. The chain has TRBV29-1 and TRBJ2-3; TRBD2 aligns across 12 bases. The germline CDR1 and CDR2 sequences are SQVTM and ANQGSEA. The CDR3 extends over 14 amino acids.

The chain couples TRBV20-1 to TRBJ2-4; TRBD2 aligns across 9 bases. Looked up from germline, CDR1 is DFQATT and CDR2 is SNEGSKA (reference sequence). The CDR3 consists of 16 residues. V was pared by 0 bases and J by 8 bases, with 11 bases of the junction left unmatched. In DNA, the CDR3 is TGCAGTGCTAGAGAGGCTAGCGGGACAGTGGGGGACATTCAGTACTTC. It specifies CSAREASGTVGDIQYF.